This T cell receptor (beta chain) was obtained from a study of T cell responses to AZD1222 COVID-19 vaccine. A few counts support this clone. Assay used: immunoSEQ multiplex PCR; TCRdb lists only in-frame clones, some missing. The sample has about 150,000 clones, 75% to 95% seen once. CDR1 and CDR2 (germline): KGHSH, LQKENI. This CDR3 has 16 amino acids. V was clipped by 3 bases and J by 4 bases, with 18 bases between them. Source: peripheral blood, taken on day 0 of AZD1222 vaccination. The chain joins TRBV18 to TRBJ1-2; D may be TRBD1 (5 bases). This clonotype originated in an adult in good health. In DNA form, the CDR3 reads TGTGCCAGCTCACCTCCCGGGGCAGGGCCCCGCTATGGCTACACCTTC. Its translation is CASSPPGAGPRYGYTF.